The 27 T cell receptor beta chains listed next were all sequenced from one sample in a study of cytomegalovirus exposure and HLA in healthy donors. Sequencing used immunoSEQ multiplex PCR; TCRdb keeps in-frame clones, though not all of them. This table has 160,000 or so clones, approximately 90% appearing once. The material sequenced was PBMCs. The receptors here all came from a man younger than 35 in good health and CMV-seronegative.

This clone was counted a single time. Compared with germline, one end of the junction differs, possibly owing to a read error. The rearrangement joins TRBV18 to TRBJ2-1; 9 bases match TRBD1. Germline V lookup: CDR1 KGHSH, CDR2 LQKENI. CDR3 size: 13 residues. Here the CDR3 reads CASSPGDREGQIF. As DNA, the CDR3 is TGTGCCAGCTCACCGGGGGACAGGGAAGGGCAAATCTTC.

As for this clone: The same CDR3 is also encoded by other DNA sequences in this sample. The gene calls are TRBV29-1 and TRBJ2-5; D is possibly TRBD2 (6 bases). The CDR3 consists of 16 residues. Trimming removed 5 bases from V and 4 bases from J, with 23 bases in between. The germline V gene has CDR1 SQVTM and CDR2 ANQGSEA. CDR3 DNA: TGCAGCGTTCTAGGCGGGACTCCGGGCTCGATAGAGACCCAGTACTTC. Residues: CSVLGGTPGSIETQYF.

This clone came up once. The chain combines TRBV5-1 with TRBJ1-2, with 9 bases identical to TRBD1. Germline V lookup: CDR1 SGHRS, CDR2 YFSETQ. V lost 3 bases, J lost 1 base, and 7 bases stayed unmatched. The CDR3 runs 16 residues. The CDR3 DNA reads as TGCGCCAGCAGCTCATGGGAGACAGGGGGTAACTATGGCTACACCTTC. Protein sequence: CASSSWETGGNYGYTF.

This clone showed up just once. The chain is built from TRBV28 and TRBJ2-3; 13 bases line up with TRBD2. Germline assignment: CDR1 MDHEN and CDR2 SYDVKM. The trim removed 2 bases at V and 5 bases at J, leaving 4 bases unmatched. This CDR3 spans 16 amino acids. The CDR3 protein is CASSLNGLAGVDTQYF. Here the CDR3 DNA reads TGTGCCAGCAGTTTAAACGGACTAGCGGGGGTAGATACGCAGTATTTT.

The rearrangement links TRBV6-6 to TRBJ2-7; tentatively, D is TRBD2 (5 bases). The germline V and J ends were trimmed by 0 bases and 3 bases, with 6 bases remaining between them. CDR1 is MNHNY, CDR2 SVGAGI, per germline (reference sequence). The length of the CDR3 is 13 residues. CDR3 in amino acids: CASSYSRDYEQYV. The CDR3 DNA reads as TGTGCCAGCAGTTACTCGAGGGACTACGAGCAGTACGTC.

The chain uses TRBV28 and TRBJ2-5, with TRBD2 as a possible D gene (5 bases). Between the trimmed V and J ends, which lost 7 bases and 2 bases, there was a span of 17 bases. This CDR3 comprises 15 residues. Germline V gene data show CDR1 as MDHEN and CDR2 as SYDVKM. The CDR3 is CASIRRRGQQETQYF. The CDR3 DNA reads TGTGCCAGCATAAGGAGACGGGGTCAACAAGAGACCCAGTACTTC.

V and J are TRBV28 and TRBJ1-2; TRBD1 agrees at 9 bases. Unmatched junction bases numbered 15, after V lost 7 bases and J lost 3 bases. CDR1 is MDHEN and CDR2 is SYDVKM in the germline V gene. The CDR3 is 17 residues long. CDR3 bases: TGTGCCAGCACCTCCGCGGGACAGGGAACAAAGGACTATGGCTACACCTTC. It codes for CASTSAGQGTKDYGYTF.

The J gene is TRBJ2-7, the V gene TRBV19; the match to TRBD1 covers 8 bases. The germline V gene has CDR1 LNHDA and CDR2 SQIVND (reference sequence). Trimming took 3 bases from V and 3 from J; bases not matched to a gene: 1. This CDR3 region has 13 residues. The CDR3 nucleotides are TGTGCCAGTAGTATGGGGACAGGCTACGAGCAGTACTTC. It encodes CASSMGTGYEQYF.

V and J are TRBV29-1 and TRBJ2-2, with TRBD1 matching 8 bases. The germline V gene has CDR1 SQVTM and CDR2 ANQGSEA. The CDR3 extends over 14 amino acids. Trimming cost V 4 bases and J 1 base; bases outside gene matches: 2. The CDR3 DNA is TGCAGCGTTGTTGGACAGGGGAACACCGGGGAGCTGTTTTTT. This translates into CSVVGQGNTGELFF.

This clone showed up just a few times. The chain carries TRBV7-9 and TRBJ2-7; no firm D call. Trimming removed 5 bases from V and 6 bases from J, with 8 bases in between. Germline V gene data show CDR1 as SEHNR and CDR2 as FQNEAQ (reference sequence). The CDR3 is 11 amino acids. In nucleotides, the CDR3 is TGTGCCAGCAGCGAGCTCCCCGAGCAGTACTTC. Protein sequence: CASSELPEQYF.

As for this clone: Other nucleotide sequences from this sample produce the same CDR3. This sequence joins TRBV29-1 and TRBJ2-7; TRBD2 matches at 7 bases. This CDR3 spans 12 amino acids. Trimming at V came to 3 bases and at J to 3 bases, leaving 2 bases not matched to a gene. Germline V CDR1 and CDR2: SQVTM, ANQGSEA. The CDR3 sequence: CSVEERDYEQYF. In DNA form, the CDR3 reads TGCAGCGTTGAGGAGCGGGACTACGAGCAGTACTTC.

The genes are TRBV27 and TRBJ1-6, with a possible D match to TRBD1 (5 bases). Deletions cut 6 bases from V and 7 bases from J, with 19 bases between. The CDR3 has 16 amino acids. Germline CDR1 and CDR2: MNHEY and SMNVEV (reference sequence). This chain's CDR3 is CASSLKRQGYNSPLHF. In DNA form, the CDR3 reads TGTGCCAGCAGCCTAAAACGCCAGGGTTACAATTCACCCCTCCACTTT.

The chain recombines TRBV29-1 with TRBJ2-7; weak D call: TRBD2 (5 bases). The CDR3 length is 14 residues. Between the trimmed V and J ends, which lost 0 bases and 3 bases, there was a span of 12 bases. CDR1 and CDR2 from the germline V gene are SQVTM and ANQGSEA. CDR3 sequence: CSVEDQGLNYEQYF. CDR3 bases: TGCAGCGTTGAAGATCAAGGACTGAACTACGAGCAGTACTTC.

The chain carries TRBV25-1 and TRBJ2-7; D might be TRBD1 (6 bases). Trimming took off 4 bases at V and 2 bases at J, with 9 bases between the two ends. CDR3 size: 13 residues. Looked up from germline, CDR1 is MGHDK and CDR2 is SYGVNS. Here the CDR3 DNA reads TGTGCCAGCAGTGGGACAGACCCCTACGAGCAGTACTTC. This translates into CASSGTDPYEQYF.

The rearrangement joins TRBV7-9 to TRBJ2-3, with 10 bases lining up with TRBD2. CDR3 size: 16 residues. The ends lost 5 bases at V and 2 bases at J; junction bases unmatched: 7. Germline V gene lookup returns CDR1 SEHNR and CDR2 FQNEAQ (reference sequence). Here the CDR3 DNA reads TGTGCCAGCAGCGCTACTAGCGGGACATCCACAGATACGCAGTATTTT. The encoded protein is CASSATSGTSTDTQYF.

V usage is TRBV11-2 and J usage is TRBJ1-1; the D is unclear. The CDR3 totals 13 residues. Looked up from germline, CDR1 is SGHAT and CDR2 is FQNNGV. Trimming removed 5 bases from V and 3 bases from J, with 10 bases in between. CDR3 amino acids: CASSRSQDTEAFF. As DNA, the CDR3 is TGTGCCAGCAGCAGGTCGCAGGACACTGAAGCTTTCTTT.

This sequence joins TRBV30 and TRBJ1-5, with D unclear. The length of the CDR3 is 14 residues. V gave up 3 bases and J gave up 6 bases, with 15 bases separating them. Germline CDR1 GTSNPN, CDR2 SVGIG (reference sequence). The DNA of the CDR3 is TGTGCCTGGAGCACAACCCGGGAGGGTCAGCCCCAGCATTTT. This translates into CAWSTTREGQPQHF.

J is TRBJ2-1 and V is TRBV10-3; 9 bases are shared with TRBD2. Germline V gene sequence: CDR1 ENHRY, CDR2 SYGVKD. This CDR3 has 15 residues. Trimming at V came to 4 bases and at J to 6 bases, leaving 7 bases not matched to a gene. CDR3 sequence (DNA): TGTGCCATCAGTGCCGGGACTAGCCGTTCCAATGAGCAGTTCTTC. It yields the protein CAISAGTSRSNEQFF.

The V gene is TRBV19, the J gene TRBJ2-3; TRBD2 matches at 13 bases. The germline V gene encodes CDR1 LNHDA and CDR2 SQIVND (reference sequence). The CDR3 extends over 16 amino acids. V shed 4 bases and J 10 bases; nucleotides not matched to a gene: 11. CDR3 sequence: CASSTTGTSGTGPQYF. CDR3 in DNA: TGTGCCAGTAGTACAACCGGGACTAGCGGGACAGGACCGCAGTATTTT.

Only one count was recorded for this clone. This rearrangement joins TRBV25-1 to TRBJ2-1, with 10 bases fitting TRBD2. This CDR3 comprises 13 residues. With V trimmed by 8 bases and J by 5 bases, 3 bases remained unmatched. Per the germline V gene, CDR1 is MGHDK and CDR2 is SYGVNS. CDR3 sequence (DNA): TGTGCCAGCTACACTAGCGGGGACAATGAGCAGTTCTTC. Protein: CASYTSGDNEQFF. The full variable domain, completed using reference TRBV25-1 and TRBJ2-1, is EADIYQTPRYLVIGTGKKITLECSQTMGHDKMYWYQQDPGMELHLIHYSYGVNSTEKGDLSSESTVSRIRTEHFPLTLESARPSHTSQYLCASYTSGDNEQFFGPGTRLTVL.

The rearrangement joins TRBV5-1 to TRBJ1-2; D call uncertain. Germline V CDR1 and CDR2: SGHRS, YFSETQ. The germline V and J ends were trimmed by 2 bases and 0 bases, with 5 bases remaining between them. This CDR3 is built from 13 residues. CDR3 protein: CASSFPSNYGYTF. As DNA, the CDR3 is TGCGCCAGCAGCTTTCCTTCTAACTATGGCTACACCTTC.

This chain links TRBV4-3 with TRBJ2-5; 8 bases map to TRBD1. This CDR3 comprises 15 residues. The germline V gene has CDR1 LGHNA and CDR2 YSLEER. V dropped 1 base and J dropped 5; count of bases not matched to a gene: 6. The CDR3 is CASSQAQGAGETQYF. The CDR3 DNA follows: TGCGCCAGCAGCCAAGCCCAGGGGGCAGGGGAGACCCAGTACTTC.

The V call is TRBV6-1, the J call TRBJ1-2, with a possible D match to TRBD1 (6 bases). V lost 3 bases and J 8 bases, leaving 25 bases between the germline ends. Germline CDR1 and CDR2: MNHNS and SASEGT. The CDR3 runs 17 residues. CDR3 sequence (DNA): TGTGCCAGCAGTGAGCCAGGGGCCCTGATCCGTCCGTTCGGCTACACCTTC. It codes for CASSEPGALIRPFGYTF.

The rearrangement uses TRBV2 and TRBJ2-1; weak D call: TRBD1 (6 bases). Germline CDR1 is SNHLY and CDR2 is FYNNEI. V was trimmed by 5 bases and J by 5 bases, leaving 10 bases between them. The CDR3 contains 13 residues. The CDR3, as DNA: TGTGCCAGCAGTTACCGGGACAACAATGAGCAGTTCTTC. This encodes CASSYRDNNEQFF.

V gene TRBV4-1 combines with J gene TRBJ1-1; D perhaps matches TRBD1 (5 bases). V dropped 1 base and J dropped 6 bases, with 12 bases sitting between them. Germline V gives CDR1 MGHRA, CDR2 YSYEKL. The CDR3 runs to 14 residues. The CDR3 DNA is TGCGCCAGCAGCCAAGTTCAGGGTATTGCTGAAGCTTTCTTT. Protein product: CASSQVQGIAEAFF.

The chain couples TRBV4-1 to TRBJ1-5; D not resolved. The CDR3 sequence is 14 residues long. Germline CDR1 and CDR2: MGHRA and YSYEKL. Trimming pared 1 base from V and 4 bases from J, leaving 8 bases between. The CDR3 loop reads CASSQVGANQPQHF. The CDR3 DNA reads TGCGCCAGCAGCCAAGTGGGCGCAAATCAGCCCCAGCATTTT.

The rearrangement joins TRBV5-6 to TRBJ2-3; 9 bases match TRBD2. Germline CDR1 SGHDT, CDR2 YYEEEE. Trimming at V came to 1 base and at J to 3 bases, leaving 6 bases not matched to a gene. The CDR3 contains 16 residues. CDR3 sequence reads: CASSLSAGGPTDTQYF. In nucleotides, the CDR3 is TGTGCCAGCAGCTTGAGTGCGGGGGGGCCGACAGATACGCAGTATTTT.